These T cell receptor beta chains were read from a single sample in a study of technical replicates of blood from several donors. Data came from immunoSEQ multiplex PCR; TCRdb stores just in-frame clones and leaves some out. The sample records under 90,000 clones, 93% being singletons. The sample consisted of T cells isolated from PBMCs. The receptors derive from a human donor in good health. Both conserved end residues are trimmed from each CDR3.

v_gene: TRBV7-9
CDR3aa: ASSSTGSETQY

v_gene: TRBV7-8
CDR3aa: ASSSDRSNSPLH

v_gene: TRBV7-3
CDR3aa: ASRSSGTDNQPQH

v_gene: TRBV29-1
CDR3aa: SVEDPQGTEAF

v_gene: TRBV4-1
CDR3aa: ASSRMISGSIQETQY

v_gene: TRBV10-1
CDR3aa: ASKRDSLGEQF

v_gene: TRBV25-1
CDR3aa: ATPKGRQETQY

v_gene: TRBV29-1
CDR3aa: SVEDPSGPDYTDTQY

v_gene: TRBV28
CDR3aa: ASSAKRERSYEQY

v_gene: TRBV18
CDR3aa: ASSLPLRGQTYNEQF

v_gene: TRBV11-3
CDR3aa: ASSPTSGGAHTQY

v_gene: TRBV11-3
CDR3aa: ASSFRGSGANVLT

v_gene: TRBV5-4
CDR3aa: ASSFRQAHSYEQY

v_gene: TRBV6-4
CDR3aa: ASSDSRTLGTSAPGYGEQY

v_gene: TRBV11-2
CDR3aa: ASSLLQISGNTIY

v_gene: TRBV2
CDR3aa: ASIRLVNYGYT

v_gene: TRBV28
CDR3aa: ASTTTQSYPQETQY

v_gene: TRBV7-2
CDR3aa: ASSLARLAGNYNEQF

v_gene: TRBV9
CDR3aa: ASTDRGGSYEQY

v_gene: TRBV5-1
CDR3aa: ASSLGYREHTDTQY

v_gene: TRBV7-6
CDR3aa: ASSLRWGDGSYEQY

v_gene: TRBV11-2
CDR3aa: ASRFSGYEQY

v_gene: TRBV5-8
CDR3aa: ASSPGQAYQPQH

v_gene: TRBV27
CDR3aa: ASTPSGVGSTDTQY

v_gene: TRBV27
CDR3aa: ASSLYARGASYEQY

v_gene: TRBV6-5
CDR3aa: ASSYVRTGPQH

v_gene: TRBV2
CDR3aa: ARGSRRGNTEAF

v_gene: TRBV12-5
CDR3aa: ASGLVLAGGRANTGELF

v_gene: TRBV6-5
CDR3aa: ASRMNRGFYEQY

v_gene: TRBV12-5
CDR3aa: ASGLVLRGAYNEQF

v_gene: TRBV6-6
CDR3aa: ASSSSGTRNSPLH

v_gene: TRBV7-9
CDR3aa: ASTPGTPSQNTGELF

v_gene: TRBV9
CDR3aa: ASSEQGYNSPLH

v_gene: TRBV19
CDR3aa: ASSLLKGAHQPQH

v_gene: TRBV11-2
CDR3aa: ASSTRDSITDTQY

v_gene: TRBV27
CDR3aa: ASSSTGTSFNEQF

v_gene: TRBV6-4
CDR3aa: ASSEYSFNEQF

v_gene: TRBV9
CDR3aa: ASSPGPNSPLH

v_gene: TRBV29-1
CDR3aa: SVGQGIANYGYT

v_gene: TRBV4-1
CDR3aa: ASSQNQGAEAF

v_gene: TRBV14
CDR3aa: ASSLTIPNEKLF

v_gene: TRBV6-5
CDR3aa: ASSYLQRSDTQY

v_gene: TRBV4-1
CDR3aa: ASSVGQGAREQY

v_gene: TRBV27
CDR3aa: ASSPRQGADYGYT

v_gene: TRBV10-2
CDR3aa: ASSVGTGTDNYGYT